This TCR beta chain was sequenced in a study of blood T cell repertoires in COVID-19 (TCRdb year 2020). Study-level background: Collaborator samples came from the United States, Italy and Spain and covered acute and convalescent phases of COVID-19. The prospective study material was composed of cDNA or gDNA derived from T cells, B-cell-depleted T cells, or PBMCs. Deeply sampled blood TCRbeta repertoires from subjects exposed to, actively infected with, or recovered from COVID-19 were included in the dataset. A freely available public database, intended as a resource for researchers studying the immune response to SARS-CoV-2, is where the repertoires were released. Samples came from the ongoing ImmuneRACE study (first 160 participants) plus 1,254 subjects from 6 global collaborators. A de-identified subject ID, COVID-19 status, age in years and sex were almost always included in the sample metadata. Where available, HLA class I and class II types were obtained from metadata supplied by the sample provider rather than from assay-based typing. Points the paper makes about the study in general: Clinical and demographic metadata were provided uncurated, with the amount varying by source and participant.

The table lists this clone with a few counts. No antigen is known for it. Base quality data are lacking; no much larger clone is found one base away. From the cysteine up to the phenylalanine, the CDR3 has a length of 15 residues. This entry keeps only the CDR3 DNA: 45 bases, framed from base 1. The junction shows trimming of 7 bases on V and 0 bases on J, plus 12 bases between the germline ends. In the germline V gene, CDR1 corresponds to SNHLY and CDR2 to FYNNEI. TCRbeta CDR3 regions were amplified from genomic DNA using the immunoSEQ Assay, a bias-controlled multiplex PCR. The original pipeline was this. The number of nucleated cells in each sample was estimated from the amplification of reference gene primers within the assay. Sequence reads were collapsed and filtered to measure the absolute abundance of every unique TCRbeta CDR3 rearrangement. For each sample, productive Simpson clonality was calculated as the square root of Simpson's diversity index across productive rearrangements. This is the immuneACCESS table as TCRdb keeps it, with only in-frame sequences that have V and J called. A part of the clones is gone; compared with another copy, unresolved V genes explain less than half, and the rest is unexplained. The V and J calls and clone size come from that table; D and trimming were worked out from the DNA. This sample holds fewer than 250,000 clones; 87% were observed only once. The ten largest clones capture 11% of the sample.

In the prospective study, participants were about 18 to 90 years old, resided in 20 to 30 geographic areas of the United States, and were enrolled through a virtual design. To assign participants to cohorts, the prospective study relied on clinical history that participants themselves reported in a screening survey and a study questionnaire. For ImmuneRACE Cohort 3, a participant was defined as recovered based on two consecutive negative NP/OP PCR tests, clearance by a healthcare professional, or resolution of symptoms. Each participant in the prospective study had whole blood, serum and a nasopharyngeal or oropharyngeal swab collected by mobile phlebotomists. Additional blood draws and questionnaires over a roughly two-month period could optionally be provided by prospective study participants. Prospective study blood samples were shipped either frozen or at room temperature before DNA extraction.

Material for sequencing was PBMCs or T cells enriched from blood (not recorded which). The chain is encoded by TRBV2 joined to TRBJ1-4; the D gene is not confidently resolved. This sequence was found in a man aged 25 to 45 who had recovered from COVID-19. The nucleotides read TGTGCCAGCAACGGCAGACTAGCAACTAATGAAAAACTGTTTTTT. This gives the protein CASNGRLATNEKLFF.